This is a list of T cell receptor beta chains from one sample in a study of shared clonotypes between healthy human individuals. This table comes from immunoSEQ multiplex PCR, and its TCRdb copy is limited to in-frame clones, with some not included. The sample has around 1 million clones; over 75% are singletons. The source material was memory CD4+ T cells sorted from blood. Source of these receptors: a young man in good health. Each CDR3 is given with its conserved first and last residue. The D gene is left open where the match is weak. Size values are once, few and many counts, or a class for expanded clones, and some rows have none.

J gene | clone size | D gene | V gene | CDR3 DNA | CDR3 protein
TRBJ2-7 | - | - | TRBV2 | TGTGCCACGAGGGGATGGGGCTACGAGCAGTACTTC | CATRGWGYEQYF
TRBJ2-7 | once | - | TRBV29-1 | TGCAGCGCTATTACAGACTTTCGGAGTGGGGAGCAGTACTTC | CSAITDFRSGEQYF
TRBJ2-1 | - | - | TRBV6-5 | TGTGCCAGCAGACTTACTGGGGGTGAGCAGTTCTTC | CASRLTGGEQFF
TRBJ1-5 | - | - | TRBV7-9 | TGTGCCAGCAGCTTAGCGGGGGCCAATCAGCCCCAGCATTTT | CASSLAGANQPQHF
TRBJ2-3 | - | TRBD2 | TRBV15 | TGTGCCACCAGCAGAGTAGGACTAGCGGGACAGGATACGCAGTATTTT | CATSRVGLAGQDTQYF
TRBJ2-5 | - | - | TRBV27 | TGTGCCAGCAGTTTATTTTCGGGTCAAGAGACCCAGTACTTC | CASSLFSGQETQYF
TRBJ2-1 | few | - | TRBV4-1 | TGCGCCAGCAGCCAAGTTTTAATAGGGGGTGTGCAGTTCTTC | CASSQVLIGGVQFF
TRBJ2-3 | - | TRBD2 | TRBV10-1 | TGCGCCAGCAGTGAGTCGACGGGACTAGCCTCCACAGATACGCAGTATTTT | CASSESTGLASTDTQYF
TRBJ2-7 | - | - | TRBV6-4 | TGTGCCAGCAGTGTTGAGGGGGACCCCTCCTACGAGCAGTACTTC | CASSVEGDPSYEQYF
TRBJ1-2 | - | TRBD1 | TRBV6-4 | TGTGCCAGCAGTGACTCTAGGACAGGGTATAATTATGGCTACACCTTC | CASSDSRTGYNYGYTF
TRBJ2-7 | few | - | TRBV6-1 | TGTGCCCATTCGACGAGCGGAATAATCTACGAGCAGTACTTC | CAHSTSGIIYEQYF
TRBJ2-4 | - | - | TRBV5-6 | TGTGCCAGCAGCCCCGCGGGCGGTCAAAACATTCAGTACTTC | CASSPAGGQNIQYF
TRBJ1-4 | - | TRBD1 | TRBV11-2 | TGTGCCAGCAGCCGACGGGACAGGGATAATGAAAAACTGTTTTTT | CASSRRDRDNEKLFF
TRBJ2-1 | - | TRBD2 | TRBV25-1 | TGTGCCAGCAGTGGGCGGGAGAATGGTGAGCAGTTCTTC | CASSGRENGEQFF
TRBJ1-6 | once | TRBD1 | TRBV5-1 | TGCGCCAGCAGCTCCCTGACAGGGGGCGATTCACCCCTCCACTTT | CASSSLTGGDSPLHF
TRBJ2-5 | - | - | TRBV11-1 | TGTGCCAGCAGCCGCCCTCGGGACACCCAAGAGACCCAGTACTTC | CASSRPRDTQETQYF
TRBJ2-1 | - | - | TRBV15 | TGTGCCACCAGCAGAGTTACAGCCTCCAATGAGCAGTTCTTC | CATSRVTASNEQFF
TRBJ2-1 | - | TRBD2 | TRBV10-1 | TGCGCCAGCAGTCTAGCGGGGGGCCATGACAATGAGCAGTTCTTC | CASSLAGGHDNEQFF
TRBJ2-7 | - | TRBD2 | TRBV7-2 | TGTGCCAGCAGCTGGACTAGCGGGGCGTCCTCCTACGAGCAGTACTTC | CASSWTSGASSYEQYF
TRBJ1-1 | - | - | TRBV6-1 | TGTGCCAGCACCTACAGGGCGAGGAAAACTGAAGCTTTCTTT | CASTYRARKTEAFF
TRBJ2-7 | - | - | TRBV6-1 | TGTGCCAGCAGAGACCCTGGGGCACGGGAGCAGTACTTC | CASRDPGAREQYF
TRBJ2-4 | - | - | TRBV6-5 | TGTGCCAGCAGCCTGACAAGCATTAAAAACATTCAGTACTTC | CASSLTSIKNIQYF
TRBJ1-3 | once | - | TRBV2 | TGTGCCAGCAGTCCCGAATTCGCTGGAAACACCATATATTTT | CASSPEFAGNTIYF
TRBJ2-1 | few | - | TRBV2 | TGTGCCAGCAGTAAAAAGTATGGGAGCGGTTCCCAAAATGAGCAGTTCTTC | CASSKKYGSGSQNEQFF
TRBJ1-1 | few | - | TRBV20-1 | TGCAGTGCGGTCTTGGTTACTGAAGCTTTCTTT | CSAVLVTEAFF
TRBJ2-5 | - | - | TRBV5-6 | TGTGCCAGCAGCTTGGGACCGGTCCAGTACTTC | CASSLGPVQYF
TRBJ2-7 | - | - | TRBV11-2 | TGTGCCAGCAGCTTAGAAGGAACTGCTCCAATCCAGTACTTC | CASSLEGTAPIQYF
TRBJ2-7 | - | - | TRBV20-1 | TGCAGTGCTAGTAACAACTACGAGCAGTACTTC | CSASNNYEQYF
TRBJ2-2 | - | TRBD2 | TRBV10-3 | TGTGCCATCGCAGCGGGGTCGAACACCGGGGAGCTGTTTTTT | CAIAAGSNTGELFF
TRBJ1-5 | few | TRBD1 | TRBV6-7 | TGTGCCAGCACCCAGGGGACAGGGGATCAGCCCCAGCATTTT | CASTQGTGDQPQHF
TRBJ2-7 | - | - | TRBV5-1 | TGCGCCAGCAGCGCGGGGACATCCTCCTACGAGCAGTACTTC | CASSAGTSSYEQYF
TRBJ1-2 | - | TRBD1 | TRBV2 | TGTGCCAGCAGTGAATGGGGCAGGGGGAGTAGTGGCTACACCTTC | CASSEWGRGSSGYTF
TRBJ1-2 | - | - | TRBV6-5 | TGTGCCAGCAGTTACTCTTTTATGGGACCCCAGACGGGCTACACCTTC | CASSYSFMGPQTGYTF
TRBJ1-3 | - | - | TRBV30 | TGTGCCTGGAATCCCGGAAACACCATATATTTT | CAWNPGNTIYF
TRBJ2-3 | - | TRBD2 | TRBV5-4 | TGTGCCAGCAGCGCGGCTAGCGGGCCAAGCACAGATACGCAGTATTTT | CASSAASGPSTDTQYF
TRBJ1-2 | - | - | TRBV30 | TGTGCCTGGAGTGGCGATCGGGGCTATGGCTACACCTTC | CAWSGDRGYGYTF
TRBJ2-1 | once | - | TRBV5-6 | TGTGCCAGCAGACCGTACGTCGCCAATGAGCAGTTCTTC | CASRPYVANEQFF
TRBJ2-3 | - | TRBD2 | TRBV4-3 | TGCGCCAGCAGCCAAGGAGGGACTAGCGGGAGGAAGGATACGCAGTATTTT | CASSQGGTSGRKDTQYF
TRBJ1-6 | - | TRBD1 | TRBV5-6 | TGTGCCAGCAGCGAGACCGGGACAGGGATAAGATTTTCACCCCTCCACTTT | CASSETGTGIRFSPLHF
TRBJ2-7 | - | - | TRBV7-2 | TGTGCCAGCAGCTTAGGCCCCTCAAGGGGGTCGGGCGAGCAGTACTTC | CASSLGPSRGSGEQYF
TRBJ1-1 | - | - | TRBV6-6 | TGTGCCAGCACCCTAATGGGGGAGAAAGCTTTCTTT | CASTLMGEKAFF
TRBJ2-1 | - | TRBD2 | TRBV5-4 | TGTGCCAGCAGCTTTAAGACCGGGACTACTAACAATGAGCAGTTCTTC | CASSFKTGTTNNEQFF
TRBJ2-1 | - | TRBD2 | TRBV7-8 | TGTGCCAGCAGCTTAGGGTCGAGCGGGGGATACAATGAGCAGTTCTTC | CASSLGSSGGYNEQFF
TRBJ2-7 | - | TRBD1 | TRBV7-9 | TGTGCCAGCAGGGGAGGGACAGGGGGTTACGAGCAGTACTTC | CASRGGTGGYEQYF
TRBJ2-3 | many | - | TRBV11-2 | TGTGCCAGCAGCTTAGAAGTCGGGATAGCGCGGGCAGATACGCAGTATTTT | CASSLEVGIARADTQYF
TRBJ1-4 | - | TRBD1 | TRBV5-4 | TGTGCCAGCAGCCTGATACAGGGGAGGAAACTTCCTGAAAAACTGTTTTTT | CASSLIQGRKLPEKLFF
TRBJ1-2 | - | - | TRBV6-1 | TGTGCCAGCGATGTCGCCAACTATGGCTACACCTTC | CASDVANYGYTF